These 8 T cell receptor beta chains share one sample of origin, sequenced in a study of T cells after yellow fever vaccination. TCRdb reanalysed the 5' RACE reads using MiXCR and keeps one entry per CDR3 protein. Of nearly 300,000 distinct CDR3 sequences listed, 7.5% to 9% are singletons. The sequencing used CD4+ T cells sorted from PBMCs, collected 5 days after the yellow fever booster vaccination. The origin of the receptors is a young man who received the YFV17D yellow fever vaccine.

This clonotype was detected a few times. This chain links TRBV12-3 or TRBV12-4 with TRBJ2-7; 10 bases agree with TRBD1. CDR3 size: 14 residues. V lost 6 bases, J lost 5 bases, and 7 bases stayed unmatched. As DNA, the CDR3 is TGTGCCAGCAGACGGGGACAGGGGAGGGACGAGCAGTACTTC. Its translation is CASRRGQGRDEQYF.

This clonotype was counted at least ten times. This chain links TRBV24-1 with TRBJ1-3; D call uncertain. The V and J ends lost 0 bases and 2 bases respectively, with 10 bases between them. The CDR3 loop spans 16 amino acids. Germline V gene lookup returns CDR1 KGHDR and CDR2 SFDVKD. The CDR3 is CATSDLAEPPGNTIYF. CDR3 DNA: TGTGCCACCAGTGATTTGGCAGAACCTCCTGGAAACACCATATATTTT.

This clonotype was seen a few times. V is TRBV20-1 and J is TRBJ1-6, with D perhaps TRBD1 (5 bases). This CDR3 comprises 14 residues. Trimming took 6 bases from V and 7 from J, leaving 16 bases between them. Germline-derived CDR1 and CDR2 are DFQATT and SNEGSKA (reference sequence). CDR3 DNA: TGCAGTGCCGACACCCGGGACCTAAATTCACCCCTCCACTTT. Its protein product is CSADTRDLNSPLHF.

A few counts support this clonotype. V and J are TRBV11-2 and TRBJ1-4, with TRBD1 matching over 8 bases. The V segment lost 4 bases and the J segment 7 bases; nucleotides outside the gene matches: 8. The CDR3 has 15 residues. Germline V gene lookup returns CDR1 SGHAT and CDR2 FQNNGV. CDR3 in amino acids: CASSSIRGRGEKLFF. CDR3 bases: TGTGCCAGCAGCTCCATCAGGGGGCGAGGTGAAAAACTGTTTTTT.

This clonotype was observed a few times. The genes are TRBV5-1 and TRBJ1-2, with D perhaps TRBD1 (5 bases). The CDR3 covers 13 residues. CDR1 is SGHRS, CDR2 YFSETQ, per germline. The V end lost 5 bases, the J end lost 7 bases, and 15 bases lay between the germline ends. DNA of the CDR3: TGCGCCAGCAGTTACCGGGACGGTGGTGGCTACACCTTC. As protein: CASSYRDGGGYTF.

This clonotype was seen only a few times. As DNA, the CDR3 is TGTGCCAGCAGCTTGGACTTCTCCTACAATGAGCAGTTCTTC. It is translated as CASSLDFSYNEQFF. The chain recombines TRBV5-4 with TRBJ2-1; D not resolved. The CDR3 is 14 amino acids. Germline CDR1 SGHNT, CDR2 YYREEE (reference sequence). The V gene lost 0 bases and the J gene lost 0 bases, with 4 bases spanning the gap. The whole variable domain, filled in from reference TRBV5-4 and TRBJ2-1, reads ETGVTQSPTHLIKTRGQQVTLRCSSQSGHNTVSWYQQALGQGPQFIFQYYREEENGRGNFPPRFSGLQFPNYSSELNVNALELDDSALYLCASSLDFSYNEQFFGPGTRLTVL.

The V call is TRBV9, the J call TRBJ1-6, with a weak D call TRBD1 (5 bases). CDR1 and CDR2 (germline): SGDLS, YYNGEE. The CDR3 length is 17 residues. V was cut by 1 base and J by 2 bases, with 13 bases left in between. The CDR3 region is CASSVSGTITYNSPLHF. CDR3 DNA sequence: TGTGCCAGCAGCGTATCCGGGACTATCACCTATAATTCACCCCTCCACTTT.

This clonotype was seen many times. The chain is built from TRBV20-1 and TRBJ1-3, with no clear D. V was clipped by 3 bases and J by 0 bases, with 6 bases between them. The CDR3 consists of 13 residues. CDR1 is DFQATT and CDR2 is SNEGSKA in the germline V gene (reference sequence). In DNA form, the CDR3 reads TGCAGTGCTAGCCCGGGCTCTGGAAACACCATATATTTT. Its translation: CSASPGSGNTIYF.